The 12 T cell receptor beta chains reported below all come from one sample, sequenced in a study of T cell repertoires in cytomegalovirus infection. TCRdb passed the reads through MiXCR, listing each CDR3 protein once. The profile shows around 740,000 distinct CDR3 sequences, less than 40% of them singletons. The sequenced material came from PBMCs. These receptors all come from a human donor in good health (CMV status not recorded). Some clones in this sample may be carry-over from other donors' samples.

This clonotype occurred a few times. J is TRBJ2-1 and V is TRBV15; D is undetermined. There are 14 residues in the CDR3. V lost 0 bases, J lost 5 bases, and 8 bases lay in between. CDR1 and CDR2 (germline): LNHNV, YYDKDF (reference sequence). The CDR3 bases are TGTGCCACCAGCAGAGAAAGGTATGACAATGAGCAGTTCTTC. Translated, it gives CATSRERYDNEQFF.

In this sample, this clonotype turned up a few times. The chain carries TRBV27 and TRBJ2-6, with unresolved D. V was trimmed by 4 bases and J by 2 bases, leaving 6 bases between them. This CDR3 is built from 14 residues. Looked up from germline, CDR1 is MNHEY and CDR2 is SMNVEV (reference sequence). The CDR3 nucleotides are TGTGCCAGCAGTTCCGTGACTGGGGCCAACGTCCTGACTTTC. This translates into CASSSVTGANVLTF.

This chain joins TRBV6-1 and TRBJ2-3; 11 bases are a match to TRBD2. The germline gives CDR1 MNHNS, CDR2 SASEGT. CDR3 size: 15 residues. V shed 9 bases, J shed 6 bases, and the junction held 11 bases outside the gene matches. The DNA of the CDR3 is TGTGCCAGTCTAGCTAGCGGGAGGTCGGGGGATACGCAGTATTTT. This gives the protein CASLASGRSGDTQYF.

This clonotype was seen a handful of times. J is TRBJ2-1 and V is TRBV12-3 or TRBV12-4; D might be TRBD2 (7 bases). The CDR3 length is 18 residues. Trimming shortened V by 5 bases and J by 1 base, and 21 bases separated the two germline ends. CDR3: CASSGGGAPRVSYNEQFF. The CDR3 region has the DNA TGTGCCAGCAGTGGGGGGGGCGCGCCTCGAGTGTCCTACAATGAGCAGTTCTTC.

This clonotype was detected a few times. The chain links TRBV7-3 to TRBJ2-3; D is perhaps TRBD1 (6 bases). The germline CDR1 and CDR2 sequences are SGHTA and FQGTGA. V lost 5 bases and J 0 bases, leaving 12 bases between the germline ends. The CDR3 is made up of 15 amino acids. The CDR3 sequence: CASSKDSWSTDTQYF. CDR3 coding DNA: TGTGCCAGCAGCAAGGACAGCTGGAGCACAGATACGCAGTATTTT.

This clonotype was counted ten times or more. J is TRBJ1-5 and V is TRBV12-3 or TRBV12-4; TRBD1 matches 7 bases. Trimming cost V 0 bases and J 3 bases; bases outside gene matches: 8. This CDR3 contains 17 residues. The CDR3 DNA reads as TGTGCCAGCAGTTTAGCCGGGACAGCGAACAACAATCAGCCCCAGCATTTT. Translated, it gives CASSLAGTANNNQPQHF.

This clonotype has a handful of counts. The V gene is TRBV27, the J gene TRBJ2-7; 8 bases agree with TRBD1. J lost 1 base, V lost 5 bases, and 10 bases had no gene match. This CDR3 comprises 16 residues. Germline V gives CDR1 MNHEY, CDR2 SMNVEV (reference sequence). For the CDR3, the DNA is TGTGCCAGCAGTCCAAAAGGGGGGACAGGATCCTACGAGCAGTACTTC. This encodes CASSPKGGTGSYEQYF.

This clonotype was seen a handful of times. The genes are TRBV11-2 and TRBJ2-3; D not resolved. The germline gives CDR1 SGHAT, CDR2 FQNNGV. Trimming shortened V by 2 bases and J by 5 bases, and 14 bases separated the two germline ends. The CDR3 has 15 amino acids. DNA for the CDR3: TGTGCCAGCAGCTTAACCGCCGGGCAAGGAGATACGCAGTATTTT. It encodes CASSLTAGQGDTQYF. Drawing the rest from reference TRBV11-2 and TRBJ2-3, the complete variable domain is EAGVAQSPRYKIIEKRQSVAFWCNPISGHATLYWYQQILGQGPKLLIQFQNNGVVDDSQLPKDRFSAERLKGVDSTLKIQPAKLEDSAVYLCASSLTAGQGDTQYFGPGTRLTVL.

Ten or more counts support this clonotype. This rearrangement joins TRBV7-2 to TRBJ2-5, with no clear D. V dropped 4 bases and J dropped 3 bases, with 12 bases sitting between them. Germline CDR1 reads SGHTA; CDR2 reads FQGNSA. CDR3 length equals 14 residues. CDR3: CASSSLGLEETQYF. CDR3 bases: TGTGCCAGCAGCTCTCTTGGGCTCGAAGAGACCCAGTACTTC.

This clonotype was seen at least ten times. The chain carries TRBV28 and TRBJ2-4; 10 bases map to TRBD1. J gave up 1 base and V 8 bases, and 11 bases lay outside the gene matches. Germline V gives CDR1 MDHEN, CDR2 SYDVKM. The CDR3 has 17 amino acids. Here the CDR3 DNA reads TGTGCCAGCCGGAACCGGGACAGGGGCTACGCCAAAAACATTCAGTACTTC. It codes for CASRNRDRGYAKNIQYF. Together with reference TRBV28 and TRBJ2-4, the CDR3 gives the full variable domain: DVKVTQSSRYLVKRTGEKVFLECVQDMDHENMFWYRQDPGLGLRLIYFSYDVKMKEKGDIPEGYSVSREKKERFSLILESASTNQTSMYLCASRNRDRGYAKNIQYFGAGTRLSVL.

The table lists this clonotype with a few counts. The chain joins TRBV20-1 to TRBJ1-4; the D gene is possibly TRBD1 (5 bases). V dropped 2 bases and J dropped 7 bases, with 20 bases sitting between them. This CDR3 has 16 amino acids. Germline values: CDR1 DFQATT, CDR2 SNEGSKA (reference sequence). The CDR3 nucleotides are TGCAGTGCTAGAATCAGGGTTGTAACGGTGGGTGAAAAACTGTTTTTT. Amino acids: CSARIRVVTVGEKLFF.

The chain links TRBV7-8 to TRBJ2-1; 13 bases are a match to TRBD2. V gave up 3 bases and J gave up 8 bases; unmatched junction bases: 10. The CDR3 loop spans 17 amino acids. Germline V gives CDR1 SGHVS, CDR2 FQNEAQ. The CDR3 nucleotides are TGTGCCAGCAGCTTTTTACTAGCGGGAGGGCCTAGCGATGAGCAGTTCTTC. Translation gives CASSFLLAGGPSDEQFF.